This is a list of T cell receptor beta chains from one sample in a study of CD8 T cells in Susac syndrome. Via MiXCR, TCRdb re-called the immunoSEQ multiplex PCR reads, giving one row per CDR3 protein. Counted here are under 150,000 distinct CDR3 sequences, roughly 94% occurring once; the ten biggest clones make up 0.14%. The sample comprised CD4+ T cells from PBMCs. The receptors stem from a human donor with Susac syndrome. Each CDR3 is given with its conserved first and last residue. The D gene is left open where the match is weak. Clone size is given for some rows only: seen once, a few or many times, or a class if the clone is expanded.

D gene	V gene	clone size	J gene	CDR3 DNA	CDR3 protein
NA	TRBV6-5	NA	TRBJ2-1	TGTGCCAGCAGTCCAGGAGCGACACAGTTCTTC	CASSPGATQFF
NA	TRBV6-2/TRBV6-3	once	TRBJ1-3	TGTGCCAGCAGTTACGGTGCGGATGGAAACACCATATATTTT	CASSYGADGNTIYF
NA	TRBV28	NA	TRBJ2-7	TGTGCCAGCAGTACGACGGGTTCCTTAGCCTACGAGCAGTACTTC	CASSTTGSLAYEQYF
NA	TRBV5-1	few	TRBJ2-6	TGTGCCAGCAGTTTAGATGGTTCTGGGGCCAACGTCCTGACTTTC	CASSLDGSGANVLTF
TRBD1	TRBV30	NA	TRBJ2-2	TGTGCCGGGGGACAGGGCGCGAACACCGGGGAGCTGTTTTTT	CAGGQGANTGELFF
TRBD1	TRBV3-1	NA	TRBJ2-2	TGTGCCAGCAGCCGTTCTCCGGGACAGGGCCACACCGGGGAGCTGTTTTTT	CASSRSPGQGHTGELFF
NA	TRBV20-1	NA	TRBJ1-1	TGCAGTGCTAGAGCGAGCGACACTGAAGCTTTCTTT	CSARASDTEAFF
TRBD1	TRBV2	NA	TRBJ1-5	TGTGCCAGCAGGACAGGGTTGAGCAATCAGCCCCAGCATTTT	CASRTGLSNQPQHF
NA	TRBV4-1	once	TRBJ1-5	TGCGCCAGCAGCCAACAGGGGCTTCAGGAGCCCCAGCATTTT	CASSQQGLQEPQHF
NA	TRBV25-1	NA	TRBJ1-2	TGTGCCAGCAGTCTCGCTTGGGGCTACACCTTC	CASSLAWGYTF
NA	TRBV20-1	NA	TRBJ2-7	TGCAGTGCTAGATCGGGCCCATCCTACGAGCAGTACTTC	CSARSGPSYEQYF
NA	TRBV20-1	NA	TRBJ1-2	TGCAGTGCTAGAGATTCTGGCGGCAGGAGAACTGGCTACACCTTC	CSARDSGGRRTGYTF
NA	TRBV29-1	NA	TRBJ2-6	TGCAGCGTCGATACAGGGTCGATGGGCAACGTCCTGACTTTC	CSVDTGSMGNVLTF
NA	TRBV20-1	NA	TRBJ2-5	TGCAGTGCAAGGAGTGTGGAGGAGACCCAGTACTTC	CSARSVEETQYF
NA	TRBV23-1	once	TRBJ2-7	TGCGCCAGCCGGCCCCAGCGCTACGAGCAGTACTTC	CASRPQRYEQYF
NA	TRBV20-1	NA	TRBJ2-3	TGCAGTGCTAGGCGCGGCACAGATACGCAGTATTTT	CSARRGTDTQYF
NA	TRBV5-6	once	TRBJ2-3	TGTGCCAGCAGCAGGACCTCGATGAGCACAGATACGCAGTATTTT	CASSRTSMSTDTQYF
NA	TRBV29-1	NA	TRBJ2-1	TGCAGCGTTGAAGATCAGTCCCGGGGCTCCTACAATGAGCAGTTCTTC	CSVEDQSRGSYNEQFF